In its sample, the clone carrying this TCR beta chain was seen once. The target antigen is unknown. The sample belongs to a study of cytomegalovirus exposure and HLA in healthy donors. Study conclusions and caveats: With DRB1 most and HLA-C fewest, TCR association rates differed between HLA loci in a later analysis. Reports indicate that TCR beta sequences accurately predicted the HLA-A and HLA-B alleles of most subjects. For most TCR beta V segments, an earlier analysis put the productive rate at about 90% or about 30% of the time.

The PCR contained 60 Vbeta and 13 Jbeta primers. Libraries were prepared by immunoSEQ multiplex PCR; TCRdb keeps only in-frame clonotypes and omits some of them. This sample has over 150,000 clones, with 70% to 80% found just once. Germline V gene lookup returns CDR1 MDHEN and CDR2 SYDVKM. After removal of 5 bases from V and 8 bases from J, the junction contained 23 bases not matched to a gene. The CDR3 consists of 18 residues. The genes are TRBV28 and TRBJ1-2, with 7 nucleotides matching TRBD1. The sequence derives from a woman aged 40 to 49 in good health and CMV-seronegative. Sequenced sample: PBMCs. CDR3 DNA: TGTGCCAGCAGTCCCAACCCCCGGACAGGTCCCCGTCCTAGGGGCTACACCTTC. This gives the protein CASSPNPRTGPRPRGYTF.